The clone carrying this TCR beta chain has a count of ten or more. MiXCR was run by TCRdb on the reads, yielding one entry per CDR3 protein. The sample holds 400,000 to 550,000 distinct CDR3 sequences, around 10% seen once. This record comes from a study of T cell repertoires in cytomegalovirus infection. The material sequenced was PBMCs. The source of this sequence is a human donor in good health (CMV status not recorded). Some clones in this sample may be carry-over from other donors' samples.

The CDR3 sequence is CASSFVGSSYNEQFF. The CDR3 coding sequence is TGTGCCAGCAGCTTTGTCGGGAGCTCCTACAATGAGCAGTTCTTC. The chain has TRBV7-2 and TRBJ2-1; TRBD2 might be the D (6 bases). The CDR3 extends over 15 amino acids. Germline values: CDR1 SGHTA, CDR2 FQGNSA. The V and J ends lost 3 bases and 0 bases respectively, with 9 bases between them.